This TCR beta chain was sequenced for a study of cytomegalovirus exposure and HLA in healthy donors (dated by TCRdb to about 2017). Regarding the complete study: An earlier analysis of 587 of the donors reported about 300 Gb of sequence data and 100 million to 120 million unique TCR beta sequences obtained from around 190 million T cells. An earlier analysis of 587 of the donors used high-throughput TCR beta sequencing to judge whether each TCR beta V gene segment behaved as functional or pseudogenic. Donor age, sex, ethnicity and CMV serostatus were compiled alongside the repertoire data. Rather than drawing on any new phenotypic data, the later analysis identified candidate immune exposures from TCR beta sequences and the way those sequences occurred across donors. High-throughput TCR immunosequencing, statistical association of individual TCRs with disease status, and machine learning were combined to predict cytomegalovirus infection status. An early release that covered about 600 HLA-typed donors contained about 300 gigabases of sequencing data and roughly 84 million unique TCR sequences. Every repertoire in the discovery cohort had been generated on one and the same sequencing platform. The T cell repertoires of around 730 subjects were profiled by immunosequencing and related to cytomegalovirus serostatus. Because of strong linkage in the cohort, five DR-DQ haplotypes were treated as single units for association and clustering. In a later analysis, previously published TCR beta repertoires from several hundred donors were re-analyzed and high-resolution HLA genotyping was added so that TCR occurrence patterns could be studied. Class I and class II HLA loci were covered by the typing at four-digit resolution. Typing coverage varied by locus: roughly 629-630 donors for A, B, C, DRB1 and DQB1; under 550 for DQA1; some 610 for DPA1; 450 to 480 for DPB1. Besides the first cohort of hundreds of subjects, a separate validation cohort made up of 120 different subjects was used. The genetic ancestry cluster associated with self-reported Caucasian donors included 81% of the approximately 430 genotyped donors. Across approximately 400 genotyped donors of the cohort, an average of approximately 220,000 unique TCR beta nucleotide sequences per donor were sequenced, and roughly 20% of those sequences were non-productive. In a later genetic analysis, genome-wide SNP genotypes for about three fifths of the roughly 670 donors were used, and that subset was treated as a discovery cohort. The study was designed to test whether signatures of past pathogen exposure could be identified by cataloging public T cell receptors.

Receptors were amplified or captured by the immunoSEQ multiplex PCR assay. For the multiplex PCR, a mixture combining 60 forward primers for TCR Vbeta segments and 13 reverse primers for TCR Jbeta segments was used. The CDR3 region of rearranged TCR beta genes was amplified from genomic DNA with a multiplex PCR assay. The Illumina HiSeq System was used to sequence the amplified TCR beta libraries as 87-base-pair reads. Concerning the study's data processing: Across the 500 to 750 repertoires, a later analysis counted 80 million or so unique TCR beta chains, roughly 11 million of which were shared by at least two donors. A nearest-neighbor algorithm error-corrected the raw reads and collapsed the reads into unique sequences, merging closely related sequences to remove PCR and sequencing errors. V, D and J gene segments were assigned by aligning CDR3 sequences to IMGT reference sequences. For a sequence to be retained, at least a six-nucleotide match to both a V gene segment and a J gene segment was required. Rearrangements were classified as productive when the CDR3 lacked stop codons and remained in frame with V and J, and all other rearrangements were classified as non-productive. CDR3 was defined by IMGT convention, running from the second conserved V-encoded cysteine to the conserved J-encoded phenylalanine. In an earlier analysis of 587 of the donors, sequences lacking an unambiguous match to a single V gene segment were excluded. An earlier analysis of 500 to 700 of the donors classified V segments as functional when productive rearrangements were above 56.7% and as segregating when the standard deviation between donors was above 5%. To diagnose cytomegalovirus status from the catalog of TCR beta chain sequences, a statistical classification framework was built. V and J gene assignment, in a later analysis, came from comparing TCR nucleotide sequences with IMGT/GENE-DB human TR gene sequences. In a later analysis, CDR3 sequences and most-parsimonious VDJ recombination scenarios were assigned using the TCRdist pipeline. In a later analysis, each TCR beta chain was defined by its CDR3 amino acid sequence together with its V-gene family, and reads without a unique V-gene family were excluded. In a later analysis, nearly 600 highly shared, low-generation-probability nucleotide sequences were removed to address suspected cross-contamination and a sequencing artifact. For each public chain, a later analysis derived a clonal expansion index from normalized ranks of inferred template counts within each repertoire. Generation probabilities in a later analysis came from a VDJ recombination model fitted to out-of-frame rearrangements, and those results were checked against IGoR. In a later analysis, TCR-TCR, TCR-HLA and TCR-CMV co-occurrence was scored with hypergeometric tests, and a repertoire-size bias correction was applied to TCR pairs. In a later analysis, false discovery rates were estimated by permuting HLA or CMV assignments 20 times. In a later analysis, co-occurring TCRs were grouped using DBSCAN, and TCRdist sequence similarity was added for clustering within HLA-allele-positive subsets. For co-occurrence clustering, repertoires with fewer than 30,000 or more than 120,000 public chains were excluded, along with four to six repertoires with anomalous nucleotide sharing. TCRdb took over this immuneACCESS table, retaining in-frame rearrangements with V and J assigned. Such tables are incomplete; in checked studies, under half of the missing clones stem from an unresolved V gene, and the remainder is unexplained. D and trimming were read from the DNA, whereas the V and J calls and clone size are those reported in that table. The sample's clone listing holds 120,000 or so clones. The top ten clones comprise around 4% of the sample.

In total, 500 to 700 healthy bone marrow donors made up the cohort. At the time of sampling, all cohort members were nominally healthy, though unrecorded immune exposures were likely present. The donor tested CMV seronegative and was one of the 352 seronegative cohort members. A peripheral blood sample was collected from each donor, and TCR beta sequencing was performed on peripheral blood mononuclear cells. Genomic DNA was extracted from the blood cell samples with the Qiagen DNeasy Blood Extraction Kit. On this clone itself: Its recognized antigen is unknown.

CDR1 and CDR2, per the germline V gene (reference sequence), are GTSNPN and SVGIG. V and J are truncated by 0 bases and 6 bases respectively, leaving an intervening sequence of 5 bases. Its CDR3 holds 11 amino acids, cysteine through phenylalanine. Just CDR3 DNA is preserved here, 33 bases in frame from base 1. Broader findings and caveats from the paper: Assigning TCR associations to individual alleles was difficult when HLA alleles, especially DR and DQ, strongly co-occurred. In a later analysis, over 15,000 TCR beta sequences were associated with specific HLA alleles at a false discovery rate of 0.05. The presence/absence analyses assumed that sequencing depth was roughly uniform across donors, and that assumption may not be true. Around 16 rarely observed V segments, including chromosome 9 orphons, were excluded from the earlier analysis of approximately 600 of the donors because counts were too low. In an earlier analysis of some 540 of the donors, most TCR beta V segments appeared in productive rearrangements about 87% or about 30% of the time, broadly matching IMGT annotations. In a later analysis, most CMV-associated TCR beta chains were found to appear HLA-restricted, with HLA associations seemingly driven largely by CMV exposure. Correlated functional status among segregating V segments might be attributable to linkage disequilibrium, but an unknown experimental factor could not be ruled out. Because HLA typing was missing for some donors at each locus, association tests included only the typed subset. In a later genetic analysis, fewer N-insertions in productive TCRs were reported among donors in an Asian-associated ancestry cluster than the roughly 670-donor mean. The classifier was reported to diagnose cytomegalovirus status with high specificity and sensitivity in both the original and validation cohorts. Most TCR sequences were seen in very few donors, while some public TCRs were found in many individuals. Some IMGT-functional V segments, including TRBV6-2 and TRBV6-3, could not be told apart with the 87-base-pair reads, so those segments were excluded. The study listed 150 to 200 TCR beta chains as associated with cytomegalovirus. In a later analysis, HLA-associated TCR beta chains were found to be more clonally expanded and to have lower generation probabilities than equally common non-associated chains. A cluster of highly shared sequence variants was judged likely to be a technical artifact of the sequencing pipeline. In vitro tests confirmed that a few of the cytomegalovirus-associated TCR beta chains recognize cytomegalovirus antigens. In a later analysis, the rate of TCR association differed among HLA loci, with DRB1 alleles having the most associated TCRs and HLA-C alleles having the fewest. An association between a missense DCLRE1C variant and V-gene and J-gene trimming of TCR beta chains was found in a later genetic analysis and replicated in an independent cohort. In a later analysis, several top co-occurrence clusters were reported to appear linked to parvovirus B19, influenza, CMV and Epstein-Barr virus. The only immune exposure information available for the cohort was CMV serostatus. According to the authors, the approach could potentially be generalized to other disease states and immunological phenotypes. Only TCR beta chains were sequenced in this cohort, and the absence of alpha or paired-chain data limited detectable features. A further reported finding was that TCR beta sequences accurately predicted the HLA-A and HLA-B alleles for most subjects in the first cohort.

The clonotype originates from a man between 18 and 29 years old in good health and CMV-seronegative. The chain is encoded by TRBV30 joined to TRBJ1-2; the D segment cannot be called with confidence. The sequencing input was PBMCs. The sequenced DNA: TGTGCCTGGAGTGTCGGGGATGGCTACACCTTC. This gives the protein CAWSVGDGYTF. Here the CDR3 is joined to the reference TRBV30 and TRBJ1-2 genes, and the full variable domain is: SQTIHQWPATLVQPVGSPLSLECTVEGTSNPNLYWYRQAAGRGLQLLFYSVGIGQISSEVPQNLSASRPQDRQFILSSKKLLLSDSGFYLCAWSVGDGYTFGSGTRLTVV.